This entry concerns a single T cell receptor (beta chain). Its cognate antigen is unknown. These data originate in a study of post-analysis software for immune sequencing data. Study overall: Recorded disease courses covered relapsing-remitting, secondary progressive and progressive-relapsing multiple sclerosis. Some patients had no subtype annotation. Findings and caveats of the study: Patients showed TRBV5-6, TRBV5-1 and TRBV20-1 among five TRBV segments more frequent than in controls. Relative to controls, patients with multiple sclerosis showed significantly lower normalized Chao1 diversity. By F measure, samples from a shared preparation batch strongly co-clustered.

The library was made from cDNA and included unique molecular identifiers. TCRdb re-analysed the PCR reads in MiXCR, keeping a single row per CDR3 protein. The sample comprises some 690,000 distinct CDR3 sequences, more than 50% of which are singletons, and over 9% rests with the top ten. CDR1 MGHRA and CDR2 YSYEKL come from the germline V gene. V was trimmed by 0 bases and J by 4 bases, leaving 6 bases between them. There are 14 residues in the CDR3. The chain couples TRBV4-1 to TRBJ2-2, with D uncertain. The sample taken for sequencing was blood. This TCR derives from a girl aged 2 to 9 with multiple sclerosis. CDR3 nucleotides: TGCGCCAGCAGCCAAGAACTCTTCACCGGGGAGCTGTTTTTT. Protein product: CASSQELFTGELFF.